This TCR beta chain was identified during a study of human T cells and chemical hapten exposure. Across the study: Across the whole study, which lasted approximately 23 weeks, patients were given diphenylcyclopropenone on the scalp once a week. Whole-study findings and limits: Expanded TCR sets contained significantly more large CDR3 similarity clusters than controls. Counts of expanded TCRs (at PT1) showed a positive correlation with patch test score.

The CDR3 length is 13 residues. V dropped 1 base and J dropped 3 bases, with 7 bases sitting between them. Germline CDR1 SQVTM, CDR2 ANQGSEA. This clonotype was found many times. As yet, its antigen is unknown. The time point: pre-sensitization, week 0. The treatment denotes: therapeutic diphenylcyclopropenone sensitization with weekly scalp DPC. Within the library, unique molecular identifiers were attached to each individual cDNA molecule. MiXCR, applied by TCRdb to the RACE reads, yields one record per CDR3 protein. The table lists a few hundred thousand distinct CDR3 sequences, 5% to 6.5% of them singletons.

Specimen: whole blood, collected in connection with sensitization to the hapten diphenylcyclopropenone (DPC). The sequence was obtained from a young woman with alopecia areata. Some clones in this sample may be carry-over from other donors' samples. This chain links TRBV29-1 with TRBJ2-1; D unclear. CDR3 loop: CSVEGQIYNEQFF. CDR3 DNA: TGCAGCGTTGAAGGGCAGATCTACAATGAGCAGTTCTTC.